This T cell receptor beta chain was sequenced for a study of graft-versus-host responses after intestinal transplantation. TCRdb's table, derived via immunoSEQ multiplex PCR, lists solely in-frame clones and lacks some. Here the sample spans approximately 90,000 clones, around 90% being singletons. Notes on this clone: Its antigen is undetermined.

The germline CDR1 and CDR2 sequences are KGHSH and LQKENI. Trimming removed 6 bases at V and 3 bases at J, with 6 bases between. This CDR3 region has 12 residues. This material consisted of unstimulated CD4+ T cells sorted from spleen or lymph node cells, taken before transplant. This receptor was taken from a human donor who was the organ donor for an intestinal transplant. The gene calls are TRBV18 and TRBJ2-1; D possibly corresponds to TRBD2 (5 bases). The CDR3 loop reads CASSRDYNEQFF. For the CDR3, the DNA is TGTGCCAGCTCTCGGGACTACAATGAGCAGTTCTTC.